The T cell receptor beta chain described here comes from a study of OX40 agonist ivuxolimab in advanced cancers. Study-wide background: Two patients with cutaneous melanoma and one with hepatocellular carcinoma, three in total, showed partial responses. Study-level results: Among expanded peripheral T cells, antigen specificity went undetermined.

Patients were ruled out by autoimmune disease history or systemic immunosuppression. Blood sampling took place at baseline, cycle 4 day 1, and cycle 7 day 1. About this clone itself: Its antigen remains unknown.

Sequencing was performed with immunoSEQ multiplex PCR; in TCRdb, only in-frame clones are kept and a portion is missing. The sample lists 65,000 to 100,000 clones, approximately 86% occurring once. The CDR3 totals 13 residues. V lost 6 bases and J 4 bases, leaving 11 bases between the germline ends. The germline gives CDR1 MNHNS, CDR2 SASEGT. The chain combines TRBV6-1 with TRBJ2-3; maybe TRBD2 (6 bases). The source material was CD4+ or CD8+ T cells sorted from blood, sampled in a trial of the OX40 agonist ivuxolimab. This sequence was found in an adult with an advanced solid tumor such as melanoma, head and neck, liver or kidney cancer. CDR3 nucleotide sequence: TGTGCCAGCAGCCCCACGGGGGCAGATACGCAGTATTTT. Protein product: CASSPTGADTQYF.